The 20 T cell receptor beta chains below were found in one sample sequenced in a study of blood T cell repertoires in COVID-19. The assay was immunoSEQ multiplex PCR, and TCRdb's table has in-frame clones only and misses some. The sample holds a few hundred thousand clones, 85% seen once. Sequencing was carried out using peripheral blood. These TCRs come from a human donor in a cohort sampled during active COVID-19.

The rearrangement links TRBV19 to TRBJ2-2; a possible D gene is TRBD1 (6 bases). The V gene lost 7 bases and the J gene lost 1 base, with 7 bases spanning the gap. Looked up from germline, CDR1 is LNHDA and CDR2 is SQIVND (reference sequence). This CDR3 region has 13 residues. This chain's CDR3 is CASKDRNTGELFF. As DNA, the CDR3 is TGTGCCAGTAAGGACAGGAACACCGGGGAGCTGTTTTTT.

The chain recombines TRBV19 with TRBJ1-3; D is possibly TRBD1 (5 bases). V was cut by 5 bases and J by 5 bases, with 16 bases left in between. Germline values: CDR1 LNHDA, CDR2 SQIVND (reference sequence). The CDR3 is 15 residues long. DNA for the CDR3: TGTGCCAGTAGTGCGCAGGACAACCCGAGAAACACCATATATTTT. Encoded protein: CASSAQDNPRNTIYF.

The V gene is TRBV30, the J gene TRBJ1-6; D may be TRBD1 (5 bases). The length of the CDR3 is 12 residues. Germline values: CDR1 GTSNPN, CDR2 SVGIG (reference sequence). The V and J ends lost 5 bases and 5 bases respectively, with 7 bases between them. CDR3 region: CAWDSNNSPLHF. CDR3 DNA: TGTGCCTGGGACAGTAATAATTCACCCCTCCACTTT.

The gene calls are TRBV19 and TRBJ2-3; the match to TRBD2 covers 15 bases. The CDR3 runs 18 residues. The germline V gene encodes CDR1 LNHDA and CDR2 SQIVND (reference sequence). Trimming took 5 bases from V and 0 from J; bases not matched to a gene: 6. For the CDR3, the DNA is TGTGCCAGTAGTCTGGGACTAGCGGGGGGCCCTAGCACAGATACGCAGTATTTT. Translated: CASSLGLAGGPSTDTQYF.

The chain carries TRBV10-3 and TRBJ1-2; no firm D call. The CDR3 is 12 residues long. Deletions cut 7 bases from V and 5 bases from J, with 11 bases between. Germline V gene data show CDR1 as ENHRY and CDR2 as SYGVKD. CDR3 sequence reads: CAIKPGGYGYTF. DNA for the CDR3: TGTGCCATCAAACCGGGAGGATATGGCTACACCTTC.

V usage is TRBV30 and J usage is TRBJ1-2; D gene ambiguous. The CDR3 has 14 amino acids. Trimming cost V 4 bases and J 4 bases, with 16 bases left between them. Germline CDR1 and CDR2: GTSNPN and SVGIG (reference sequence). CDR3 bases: TGTGCCTGGAACCAATTACAAACAGTCTATGGCTACACCTTC. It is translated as CAWNQLQTVYGYTF.

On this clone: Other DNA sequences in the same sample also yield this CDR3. CDR3 DNA: TGTGCCAGCTCACCACCGGGGCAGGGGAACACTGAAGCTTTCTTT. The encoded protein is CASSPPGQGNTEAFF. The chain links TRBV18 to TRBJ1-1; possible D gene TRBD1, 5 bases. CDR1 and CDR2 from the germline V gene are KGHSH and LQKENI. This CDR3 comprises 15 residues. With 0 bases removed from V and 1 base from J, the gap between germline ends came to 9 bases.

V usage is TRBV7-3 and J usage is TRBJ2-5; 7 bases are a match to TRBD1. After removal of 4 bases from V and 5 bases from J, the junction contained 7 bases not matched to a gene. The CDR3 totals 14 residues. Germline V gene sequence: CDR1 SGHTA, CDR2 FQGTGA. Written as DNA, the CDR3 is TGTGCCAGCAGCTCCGGACAGGTTGGGGAGACCCAGTACTTC. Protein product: CASSSGQVGETQYF.

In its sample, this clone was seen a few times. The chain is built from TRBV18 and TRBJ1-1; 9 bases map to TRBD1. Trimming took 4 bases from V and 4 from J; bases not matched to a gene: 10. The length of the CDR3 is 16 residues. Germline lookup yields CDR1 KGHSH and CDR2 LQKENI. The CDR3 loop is CASSRDRAVGGTEAFF. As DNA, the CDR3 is TGTGCCAGCTCACGGGACAGGGCTGTCGGTGGCACTGAAGCTTTCTTT. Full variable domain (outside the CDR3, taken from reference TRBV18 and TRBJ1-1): NAGVMQNPRHLVRRRGQEARLRCSPMKGHSHVYWYRQLPEEGLKFMVYLQKENIIDESGMPKERFSAEFPKEGPSILRIQQVVRGDSAAYFCASSRDRAVGGTEAFFGQGTRLTVV.

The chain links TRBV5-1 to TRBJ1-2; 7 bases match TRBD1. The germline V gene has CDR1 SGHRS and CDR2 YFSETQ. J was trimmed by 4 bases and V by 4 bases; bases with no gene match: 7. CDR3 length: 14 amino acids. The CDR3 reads CASSPQTGPYGYTF. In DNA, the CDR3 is TGCGCCAGCAGCCCCCAGACAGGGCCCTATGGCTACACCTTC. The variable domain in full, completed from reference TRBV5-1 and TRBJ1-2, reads KAGVTQTPRYLIKTRGQQVTLSCSPISGHRSVSWYQQTPGQGLQFLFEYFSETQRNKGNFPGRFSGRQFSNSRSEMNVSTLELGDSALYLCASSPQTGPYGYTFGSGTRLTVV.

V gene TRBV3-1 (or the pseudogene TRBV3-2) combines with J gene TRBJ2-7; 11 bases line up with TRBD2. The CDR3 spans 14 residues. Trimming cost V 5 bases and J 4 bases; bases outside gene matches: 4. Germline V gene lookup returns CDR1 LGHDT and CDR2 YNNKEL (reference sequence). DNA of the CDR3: TGTGCCAGCAGCGACGGGACTAGCGGTTACGAGCAGTACTTC. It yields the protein CASSDGTSGYEQYF.

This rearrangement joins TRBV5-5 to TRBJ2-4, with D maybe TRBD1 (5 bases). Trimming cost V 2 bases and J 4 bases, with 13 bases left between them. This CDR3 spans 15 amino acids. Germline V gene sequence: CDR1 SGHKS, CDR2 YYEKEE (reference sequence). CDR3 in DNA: TGTGCCAGCAGCTTATGGCAGGGTTCGAAAAACATTCAGTACTTC. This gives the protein CASSLWQGSKNIQYF.

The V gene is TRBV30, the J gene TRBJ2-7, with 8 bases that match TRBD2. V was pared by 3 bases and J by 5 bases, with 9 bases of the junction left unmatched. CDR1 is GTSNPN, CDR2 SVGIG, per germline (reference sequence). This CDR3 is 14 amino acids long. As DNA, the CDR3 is TGTGCCTGGAGCCTCGGGACTAGTTCGCACGAGCAGTACTTC. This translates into CAWSLGTSSHEQYF.

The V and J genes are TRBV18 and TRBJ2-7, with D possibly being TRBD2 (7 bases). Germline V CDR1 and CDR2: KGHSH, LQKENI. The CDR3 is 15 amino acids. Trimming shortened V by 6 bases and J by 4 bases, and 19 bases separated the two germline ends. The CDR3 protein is CASSNQGGDSYEQYF. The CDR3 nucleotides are TGTGCCAGCTCTAACCAAGGGGGGGATAGTTACGAGCAGTACTTC. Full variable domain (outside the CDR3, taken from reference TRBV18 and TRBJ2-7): NAGVMQNPRHLVRRRGQEARLRCSPMKGHSHVYWYRQLPEEGLKFMVYLQKENIIDESGMPKERFSAEFPKEGPSILRIQQVVRGDSAAYFCASSNQGGDSYEQYFGPGTRLTVT.

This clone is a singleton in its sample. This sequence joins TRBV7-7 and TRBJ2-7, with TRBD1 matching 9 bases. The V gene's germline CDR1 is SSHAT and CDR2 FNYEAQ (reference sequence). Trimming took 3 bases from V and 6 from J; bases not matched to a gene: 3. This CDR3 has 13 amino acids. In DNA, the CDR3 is TGTGCCAGCAGCTTGACAGGGGGAGGCGAGCAGTACTTC. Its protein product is CASSLTGGGEQYF. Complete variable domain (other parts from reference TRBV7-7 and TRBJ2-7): GAGVSQSPRYKVTKRGQDVTLRCDPISSHATLYWYQQALGQGPEFLTYFNYEAQPDKSGLPSDRFSAERPEGSISTLTIQRTEQRDSAMYRCASSLTGGGEQYFGPGTRLTVT.

DNA for the CDR3: TGTGCCAGCAGCACCCCAGGGGGCCACACCTTC. Its protein is CASSTPGGHTF. The gene calls are TRBV9 and TRBJ1-2, with 8 bases matching TRBD1. The junction had 5 bases not matched to a gene; V was cut back by 4 bases and J by 12 bases. The CDR3 sequence is 11 residues long. Germline values: CDR1 SGDLS, CDR2 YYNGEE.

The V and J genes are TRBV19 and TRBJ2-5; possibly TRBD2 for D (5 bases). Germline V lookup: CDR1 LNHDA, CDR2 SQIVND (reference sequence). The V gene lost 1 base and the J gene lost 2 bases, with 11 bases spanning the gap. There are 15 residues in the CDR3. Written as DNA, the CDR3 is TGTGCCAGTAGTATAGGGGCTCGGGGTCAAGAGACCCAGTACTTC. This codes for CASSIGARGQETQYF.

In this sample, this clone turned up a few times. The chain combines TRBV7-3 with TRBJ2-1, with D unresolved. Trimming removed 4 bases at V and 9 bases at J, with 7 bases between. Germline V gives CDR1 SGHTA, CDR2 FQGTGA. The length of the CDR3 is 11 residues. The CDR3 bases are TGTGCCAGCAGCTCCTCGGGTGAGCAGTTCTTC. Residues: CASSSSGEQFF. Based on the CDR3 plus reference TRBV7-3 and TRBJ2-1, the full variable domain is GAGVSQTPSNKVTEKGKYVELRCDPISGHTALYWYRQSLGQGPEFLIYFQGTGAADDSGLPNDRFFAVRPEGSVSTLKIQRTERGDSAVYLCASSSSGEQFFGPGTRLTVL.

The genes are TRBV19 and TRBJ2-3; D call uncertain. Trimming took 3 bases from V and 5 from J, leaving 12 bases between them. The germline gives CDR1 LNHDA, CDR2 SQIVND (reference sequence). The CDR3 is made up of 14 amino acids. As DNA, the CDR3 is TGTGCCAGTAGTATGGGCCCAGTGGAAGATACGCAGTATTTT. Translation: CASSMGPVEDTQYF.

The CDR3 region has the DNA TGTGCCAGCACCCCCCTGCTAGCGGGGGTGGGTACCGGGGAGCTGTTTTTT. Protein: CASTPLLAGVGTGELFF. The chain joins TRBV28 to TRBJ2-2; 10 positions match TRBD2. V dropped 7 bases and J dropped 5; count of bases not matched to a gene: 13. The CDR3 contains 17 residues. Germline V lookup: CDR1 MDHEN, CDR2 SYDVKM. The variable domain in full, with the rest retrieved from reference TRBV28 and TRBJ2-2, is DVKVTQSSRYLVKRTGEKVFLECVQDMDHENMFWYRQDPGLGLRLIYFSYDVKMKEKGDIPEGYSVSREKKERFSLILESASTNQTSMYLCASTPLLAGVGTGELFFGEGSRLTVL.